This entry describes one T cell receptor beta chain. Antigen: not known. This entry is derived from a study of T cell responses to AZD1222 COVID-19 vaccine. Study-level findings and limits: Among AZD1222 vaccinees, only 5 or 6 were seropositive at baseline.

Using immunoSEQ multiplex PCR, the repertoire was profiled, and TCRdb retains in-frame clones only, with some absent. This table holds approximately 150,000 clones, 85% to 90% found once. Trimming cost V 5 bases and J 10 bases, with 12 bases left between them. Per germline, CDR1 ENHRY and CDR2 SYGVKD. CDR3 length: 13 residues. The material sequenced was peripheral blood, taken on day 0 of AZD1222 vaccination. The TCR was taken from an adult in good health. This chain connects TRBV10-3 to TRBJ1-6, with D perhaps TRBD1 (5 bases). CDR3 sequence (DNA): TGTGCCATCAGTTGGGAAGGGGAATCACCCCTCCACTTT. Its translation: CAISWEGESPLHF.